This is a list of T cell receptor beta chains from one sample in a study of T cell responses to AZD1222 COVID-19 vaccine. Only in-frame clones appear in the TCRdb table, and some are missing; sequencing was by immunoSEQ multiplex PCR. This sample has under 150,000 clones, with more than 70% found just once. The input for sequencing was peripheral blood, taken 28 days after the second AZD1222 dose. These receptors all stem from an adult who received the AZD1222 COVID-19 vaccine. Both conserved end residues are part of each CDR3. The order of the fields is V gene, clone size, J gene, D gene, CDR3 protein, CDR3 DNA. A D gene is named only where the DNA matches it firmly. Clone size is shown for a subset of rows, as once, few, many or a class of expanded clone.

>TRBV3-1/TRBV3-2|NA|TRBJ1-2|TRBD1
CASSQGQGVSYGYTF
TGTGCCAGCAGCCAAGGACAGGGAGTTAGCTATGGCTACACCTTC
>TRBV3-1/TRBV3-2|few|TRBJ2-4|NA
CASSQAGTDKNIQYF
TGTGCCAGCAGCCAAGCCGGGACGGACAAAAACATTCAGTACTTC
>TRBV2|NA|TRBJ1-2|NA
CASSYTVAGLYGYTF
TGTGCCAGCAGTTACACAGTGGCGGGACTATATGGCTACACCTTC
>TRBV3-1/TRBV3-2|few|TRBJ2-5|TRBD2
CASSQEVAGGPVGQETQYF
TGTGCCAGCAGCCAAGAGGTAGCGGGGGGGCCTGTGGGGCAAGAGACCCAGTACTTC
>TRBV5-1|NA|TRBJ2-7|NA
CASSLTIQGFSYEQYF
TGCGCCAGCAGCTTGACGATCCAGGGCTTCTCCTACGAGCAGTACTTC
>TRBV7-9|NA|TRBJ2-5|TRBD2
CASSRVAGGRGETQYF
TGTGCCAGCAGCAGAGTAGCGGGGGGGCGGGGAGAGACCCAGTACTTC
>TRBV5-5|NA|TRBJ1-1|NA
CASSTLYTNTEAFF
TGTGCCAGCAGCACCCTTTACACGAACACTGAAGCTTTCTTT
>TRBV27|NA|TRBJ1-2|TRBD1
CASRRQGEANYGYTF
TGTGCCAGCAGGCGACAGGGGGAAGCTAACTATGGCTACACCTTC
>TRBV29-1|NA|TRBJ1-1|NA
CSVVLGAGAFF
TGCAGCGTTGTGCTCGGGGCGGGAGCTTTCTTT
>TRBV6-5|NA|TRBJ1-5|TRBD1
CASREGADNQPQHF
TGTGCCAGCAGAGAGGGGGCTGACAATCAGCCCCAGCATTTT
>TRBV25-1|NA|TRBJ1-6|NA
CASSELGMGSPLHF
TGTGCCAGCAGTGAATTAGGGATGGGTTCACCCCTCCACTTT
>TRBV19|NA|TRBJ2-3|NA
CASSGTGTDTQYF
TGTGCCAGTAGTGGGACCGGCACAGATACGCAGTATTTT
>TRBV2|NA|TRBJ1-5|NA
CASRDSFSNQPQHF
TGTGCCAGCAGGGACAGTTTCAGCAATCAGCCCCAGCATTTT
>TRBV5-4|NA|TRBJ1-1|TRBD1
CASSSYRGDGTEAFF
TGTGCCAGCAGCTCATACAGGGGGGACGGGACTGAAGCTTTCTTT
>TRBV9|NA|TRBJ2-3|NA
CASVSGANPSTDTQYF
TGTGCCAGTGTTTCGGGGGCGAATCCTAGCACAGATACGCAGTATTTT
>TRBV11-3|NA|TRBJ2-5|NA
CASSLISIQETQYF
TGTGCCAGCAGCTTAATTAGTATCCAAGAGACCCAGTACTTC
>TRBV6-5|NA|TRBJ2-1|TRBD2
CASSLSGGSYNEQFF
TGTGCCAGCAGTTTGAGCGGGGGCTCCTACAATGAGCAGTTCTTC
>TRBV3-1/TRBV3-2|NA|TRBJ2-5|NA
CASSTYSVKETQYF
TGTGCCAGCAGCACCTACTCAGTAAAAGAGACCCAGTACTTC
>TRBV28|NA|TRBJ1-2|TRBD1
CASSRQGSIYGYTF
TGTGCCAGCAGTCGACAGGGATCAATCTATGGCTACACCTTC
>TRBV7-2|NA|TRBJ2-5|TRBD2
CASSLGTSGGAPETQYF
TGTGCCAGCAGCTTGGGGACTAGCGGGGGGGCCCCGGAGACCCAGTACTTC
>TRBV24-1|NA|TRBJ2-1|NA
CATSDSYDEQFF
TGTGCCACCAGTGATTCCTACGATGAGCAGTTCTTC
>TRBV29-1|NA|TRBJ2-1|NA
CSVAASGSYNEQFF
TGCAGCGTGGCCGCCAGTGGGTCCTACAATGAGCAGTTCTTC
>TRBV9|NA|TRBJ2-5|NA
CASSTRTGLGETQYF
TGTGCCAGCAGCACCCGTACAGGGTTGGGAGAGACCCAGTACTTC
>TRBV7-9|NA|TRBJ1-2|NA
CASRPRDSGYTF
TGTGCCAGCAGACCCCGGGACTCGGGCTACACCTTC
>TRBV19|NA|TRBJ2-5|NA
CASSITDQETQYF
TGTGCCAGTAGTATTACAGACCAAGAGACCCAGTACTTC
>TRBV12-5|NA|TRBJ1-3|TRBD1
CASGFLVRQGERSGNTIYF
TGTGCTAGTGGTTTTTTAGTTAGACAGGGGGAGAGGTCTGGAAACACCATATATTTT
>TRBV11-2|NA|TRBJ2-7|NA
CASSPPAAAYEQYF
TGTGCCAGCAGCCCCCCCGCGGCTGCCTACGAGCAGTACTTC
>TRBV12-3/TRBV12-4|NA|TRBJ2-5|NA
CASSLVRETQYF
TGTGCCAGCAGTTTAGTGCGAGAGACCCAGTACTTC
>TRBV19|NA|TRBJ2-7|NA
CASSTYRDPYEQYF
TGTGCCAGTTCTACCTACCGGGACCCCTACGAGCAGTACTTC